This TCR beta chain was recovered during a study of metastatic and nonmetastatic thyroid tumors. For the study at large: Samples came from malignant and benign thyroid patients, and repertoires were compared across blood and tumor or nodule tissue. Study findings and constraints: Relative to benign nodules, malignant thyroid tumors were reportedly characterized by significantly elevated TCR beta diversity in blood and tumor.

Original handling: It was from CDR3 differences across clinicopathological groups that a distant-metastasis classifier for papillary thyroid cancer was built. TCRdb redid the clone calls on the PCR reads using MiXCR. TCRdb, not the authors, supplied the V and J calls. There are 30,000 to 45,000 clones in the sample; about 29% occur only once, and roughly 11% lies in the top ten. CDR3 length equals 14 residues. Germline values: CDR1 SEHNR, CDR2 FQNEAQ (reference sequence). Trimming shortened V by 5 bases and J by 3 bases, and 14 bases separated the two germline ends. About this clone itself: Its antigen remains unidentified.

Thyroid surgery took place with no prior treatment in any patient. The source material was blood. This sequence originates from a male donor with papillary thyroid cancer or a benign thyroid nodule (not recorded which). Some clones in this sample may be carry-over from other donors' samples. The V gene is TRBV7-9, the J gene TRBJ2-7, with TRBD2 as a possible D gene (5 bases). CDR3 region: CASSPRTLNYEQYF. In DNA, the CDR3 is TGTGCCAGCAGCCCTCGGACTCTGAACTACGAGCAGTACTTC.